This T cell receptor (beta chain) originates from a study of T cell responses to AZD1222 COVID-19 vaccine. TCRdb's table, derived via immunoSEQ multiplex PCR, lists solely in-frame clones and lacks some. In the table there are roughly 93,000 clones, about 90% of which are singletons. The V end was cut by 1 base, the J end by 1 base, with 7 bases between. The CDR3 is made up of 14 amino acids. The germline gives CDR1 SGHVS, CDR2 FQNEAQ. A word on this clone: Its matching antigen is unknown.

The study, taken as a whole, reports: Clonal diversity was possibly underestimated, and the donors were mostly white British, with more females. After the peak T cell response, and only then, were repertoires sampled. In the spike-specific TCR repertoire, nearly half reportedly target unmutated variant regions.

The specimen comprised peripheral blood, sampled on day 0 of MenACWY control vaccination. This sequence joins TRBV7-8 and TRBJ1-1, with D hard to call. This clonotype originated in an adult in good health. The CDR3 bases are TGTGCCAGCAGCTTAGTAAACCCGAACACTGAAGCTTTCTTT. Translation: CASSLVNPNTEAFF.